Listed here are 21 T cell receptor beta chains from one sample, sequenced in a study of response to subunit inactivated influenza vaccine. One entry per CDR3 protein, called by TCRdb with MiXCR from the RT-PCR reads. The data show more than 700,000 distinct CDR3 sequences, over 20% seen once. This sample comprised PBMCs from blood, obtained 4 to 6 days after vaccination. The receptors shown here come from a man in his fifties or sixties who received an inactivated influenza vaccine.

As DNA, the CDR3 is TGTGCCAGCAGTGCTCTTCTAGCGGGCTCCTACGAGCAGTACTTC. Amino acids: CASSALLAGSYEQYF. This chain uses TRBV12-3 or TRBV12-4 with TRBJ2-7, with 8 nucleotides matching TRBD2. J gave up 0 bases and V 5 bases, and 6 bases lay outside the gene matches. The CDR3 is 15 amino acids.

Only a few counts were recorded for this clonotype. The gene calls are TRBV5-5 and TRBJ1-6; 8 bases are a match to TRBD1. Germline V gene lookup returns CDR1 SGHKS and CDR2 YYEKEE (reference sequence). CDR3 length: 14 residues. Trimming cost V 2 bases and J 14 bases; bases outside gene matches: 9. The CDR3 reads CASSFTGGGGTLHF. In DNA form, the CDR3 reads TGTGCCAGCAGCTTTACAGGGGGAGGAGGGACCCTCCACTTT.

This clonotype was detected a few times. V is TRBV20-1 and J is TRBJ2-7; D remains unclear. The CDR3 spans 15 residues. Germline loops: CDR1 DFQATT, CDR2 SNEGSKA (reference sequence). V was trimmed by 0 bases and J by 5 bases, leaving 17 bases between them. This CDR3 is CSAREWGGRPDEQYF. The CDR3 DNA follows: TGCAGTGCTAGAGAATGGGGTGGGCGCCCGGACGAGCAGTACTTC.

This clonotype was found a few times. This chain joins TRBV20-1 and TRBJ2-7, with 11 bases that match TRBD2. The CDR3 has 15 residues. J was trimmed by 3 bases and V by 4 bases; bases with no gene match: 8. Looked up from germline, CDR1 is DFQATT and CDR2 is SNEGSKA (reference sequence). The CDR3 bases are TGCAGTGCTAATAGCGGGGGGGCGGAACGCTACGAGCAGTACTTC. This sequence encodes CSANSGGAERYEQYF.

A few counts support this clonotype. V is TRBV14 and J is TRBJ2-7; D is unresolved. The CDR3 is 13 residues long. CDR1 SGHDN and CDR2 FVKESK come from the germline V gene. Deletions cut 3 bases from V and 2 bases from J, with 8 bases between. The CDR3 sequence: CASSQRWPYEQYF. CDR3 coding DNA: TGTGCCAGCAGCCAGCGCTGGCCCTACGAGCAGTACTTC.

V is TRBV7-9 and J is TRBJ2-3; TRBD1 matches at 7 bases. Per germline, CDR1 SEHNR and CDR2 FQNEAQ (reference sequence). V dropped 0 bases and J dropped 6; count of bases not matched to a gene: 3. This CDR3 spans 14 amino acids. This CDR3 is CASSLAGGWDTQYF. CDR3 nucleotide sequence: TGTGCCAGCAGCTTAGCAGGGGGCTGGGATACGCAGTATTTT.

The chain carries TRBV9 and TRBJ1-2; D gene ambiguous. Looked up from germline, CDR1 is SGDLS and CDR2 is YYNGEE. The CDR3 has 15 residues. Trimming stripped 0 bases from V and 6 bases from J, with 15 bases between. The CDR3 DNA sequence: TGTGCCAGCAGCGTAGATTCCTGGTCCCACCATGGCTACACCTTC. Protein product: CASSVDSWSHHGYTF.

This clonotype has more than one count but fewer than ten. CDR3 residues: CASIPQLGSGANVLTF. The CDR3 DNA reads as TGCGCCAGCATCCCACAATTGGGCTCTGGGGCCAACGTCCTGACTTTC. V is TRBV4-3 and J is TRBJ2-6; D not certain. Germline CDR1 is LGHNA and CDR2 is YSLEER. V was cut by 7 bases and J by 0 bases, with 13 bases left in between. CDR3 length: 16 residues.

The sample holds a few counts of this clonotype. This sequence joins TRBV20-1 and TRBJ2-3; D is ambiguous. Germline-derived CDR1 and CDR2 are DFQATT and SNEGSKA (reference sequence). V lost 8 bases, J lost 7 bases, and 22 bases lay in between. The length of the CDR3 is 14 residues. The CDR3 sequence is CSSRIIIKDHTQYF. The DNA of the CDR3 is TGCAGTTCAAGAATCATCATCAAAGACCATACGCAGTATTTT.

This clonotype came up a few times. The chain links TRBV25-1 to TRBJ2-7, with 7 bases that match TRBD2. This CDR3 has 14 residues. V lost 5 bases, J lost 2 bases, and 6 bases stayed unmatched. CDR1 MGHDK and CDR2 SYGVNS come from the germline V gene. The CDR3 is CASSNERGAYEQYF. CDR3 nucleotide sequence: TGTGCCAGCAGTAATGAGCGGGGAGCCTACGAGCAGTACTTC.

This clonotype was detected a few times. The CDR3 DNA reads TGTGCCAGCAGCTTTTTTTCGGGGAGCTCCTACAATGAGCAGTTCTTC. Its translation: CASSFFSGSSYNEQFF. The chain is built from TRBV5-6 and TRBJ2-1, with a tentative D call TRBD2 (5 bases). This CDR3 comprises 16 residues. V was cut by 2 bases and J by 0 bases, with 12 bases left in between. In germline, CDR1 is SGHDT, CDR2 YYEEEE.

J is TRBJ2-7 and V is TRBV6-5; the D is unclear. In germline, CDR1 is MNHEY, CDR2 SVGAGI. Deletions cut 2 bases from V and 0 bases from J, with 11 bases between. The length of the CDR3 is 15 residues. In nucleotides, the CDR3 is TGTGCCAGCAGTTACCGAGCAGGTAGCTCCTACGAGCAGTACTTC. This sequence encodes CASSYRAGSSYEQYF.

The chain is built from TRBV29-1 and TRBJ1-1; weak D call: TRBD1 (6 bases). Germline V gene data show CDR1 as SQVTM and CDR2 as ANQGSEA. The CDR3 totals 14 residues. V was cut by 7 bases and J by 1 base, with 16 bases left in between. CDR3 sequence: CSGRGHWRNTEAFF. DNA of the CDR3: TGCAGCGGCCGGGGACATTGGAGGAACACTGAAGCTTTCTTT.

A few counts support this clonotype. V gene TRBV29-1 combines with J gene TRBJ2-2; 7 nucleotides match TRBD2. The CDR3 extends over 12 amino acids. Germline CDR1 reads SQVTM; CDR2 reads ANQGSEA. V lost 4 bases to trimming and J lost 7 bases; unmatched junction nucleotides: 3. The CDR3 DNA sequence: TGCAGCGTTGGGGGGGGTATCGGGGAGCTGTTTTTT. Its translation: CSVGGGIGELFF.

A few counts support this clonotype. V is TRBV24-1 and J is TRBJ2-1, with 7 bases that match TRBD1. There are 15 residues in the CDR3. CDR1 is KGHDR, CDR2 SFDVKD, per germline. After removal of 9 bases from V and 4 bases from J, the junction contained 11 bases not matched to a gene. CDR3 nucleotides: TGTGCCACCTCTAGATTAGGGGGCGGATACAATGAGCAGTTCTTC. Translated: CATSRLGGGYNEQFF.

This clonotype came up a few times. This chain connects TRBV29-1 to TRBJ2-2, with 7 bases matching TRBD1. CDR1 and CDR2 from the germline V gene are SQVTM and ANQGSEA. The CDR3 runs 14 residues. V lost 4 bases, J lost 4 bases, and 6 bases stayed unmatched. The DNA of the CDR3 is TGCAGCGTTGTGAGGGGGCTGGGCACCGGGGAGCTGTTTTTT. Protein sequence: CSVVRGLGTGELFF.

This clonotype was picked up many times. The rearrangement joins TRBV29-1 to TRBJ2-7; 7 positions agree with TRBD1. Germline V gene sequence: CDR1 SQVTM, CDR2 ANQGSEA. J lost 0 bases, V lost 1 base, and 6 bases had no gene match. The CDR3 is 15 amino acids. In nucleotides, the CDR3 is TGCAGCGTTGAAGGAGGGGACAGCGACTCCTACGAGCAGTACTTC. Protein sequence: CSVEGGDSDSYEQYF.

This clonotype was counted between two and nine times. The V call is TRBV24-1, the J call TRBJ1-3; D might be TRBD1 (6 bases). Trimming removed 3 bases at V and 4 bases at J, with 9 bases between. This CDR3 contains 14 residues. Germline V CDR1 and CDR2: KGHDR, SFDVKD. The CDR3 loop is CATSDGGPGNTIYF. CDR3 DNA: TGTGCCACCAGTGATGGGGGGCCCGGAAACACCATATATTTT.

This clonotype was detected a few times. V gene TRBV12-3 or TRBV12-4 combines with J gene TRBJ1-4; D is unresolved. There are 12 residues in the CDR3. Trimming took 5 bases from V and 12 from J, leaving 13 bases between them. The CDR3 DNA reads as TGTGCCAGCAGTCTGTACCGTGGGGAACTGTTTTTT. Translation: CASSLYRGELFF.

This clonotype was observed a few times. The chain links TRBV20-1 to TRBJ2-7; D is unresolved. The CDR3 is 12 residues long. From germline, CDR1 is DFQATT and CDR2 SNEGSKA (reference sequence). Trimming shortened V by 5 bases and J by 3 bases, and 11 bases separated the two germline ends. The CDR3 DNA reads TGCAGTGCTCGTCCCCCGAACTACGAGCAGTACTTC. This gives the protein CSARPPNYEQYF.

Details on this clonotype: A read error may be the cause here, since a much bigger clone is one base away. V and J are TRBV3-1 and TRBJ2-3, with D perhaps TRBD2 (7 bases). The length of the CDR3 is 15 residues. Germline lookup yields CDR1 LGHDT and CDR2 YNNKEL (reference sequence). This CDR3 is CACSQDLGGARPQYF. CDR3 DNA sequence: TGTGCCTGCAGCCAAGATCTAGGGGGGGCTCGTCCGCAGTATTTT.